This passage covers 27 T cell receptor beta chains from one sample sequenced in a study of blood T cell repertoires in COVID-19. This table comes from immunoSEQ multiplex PCR, and its TCRdb copy is limited to in-frame clones, with some not included. The repertoire holds 150,000 to 200,000 clones, with about 89% as singletons. The sample comprised peripheral blood. These TCRs come from a man aged 70-80 years with acute or convalescent COVID-19.

The chain joins TRBV9 to TRBJ2-7; TRBD1 matches at 8 bases. The CDR3 covers 17 residues. The V gene end was trimmed by 0 bases and the J gene end by 0 bases; junction bases not matched to a gene: 8. Germline lookup yields CDR1 SGDLS and CDR2 YYNGEE. For the CDR3, the DNA is TGTGCCAGCAGCGTAGGTCCAGTCCAGGGGGCCTCCTACGAGCAGTACTTC. It codes for CASSVGPVQGASYEQYF.

V gene TRBV3-1 (or the pseudogene TRBV3-2) combines with J gene TRBJ1-4; 10 nucleotides match TRBD1. The CDR3 loop spans 16 amino acids. V trimming: 4 bases; J trimming: 4 bases; junction bases outside the gene matches: 6. CDR1 and CDR2 (germline): LGHDT, YNNKEL (reference sequence). The CDR3 sequence: CASSPRQGAINEKLFF. CDR3 DNA: TGTGCCAGCAGCCCACGACAGGGGGCTATTAATGAAAAACTGTTTTTT.

The J gene is TRBJ2-1, the V gene TRBV5-1, with 7 nucleotides matching TRBD2. The V gene end was trimmed by 10 bases and the J gene end by 8 bases; junction bases not matched to a gene: 15. Germline values: CDR1 SGHRS, CDR2 YFSETQ. The CDR3 length is 14 residues. The CDR3 DNA is TGCGCCTCCAGGCGGACTAGTAGGGTAGATGAGCAGTTCTTC. Encoded protein: CASRRTSRVDEQFF.

The chain uses TRBV18 and TRBJ2-7; 8 bases align to TRBD2. Unmatched junction bases numbered 1, after V lost 3 bases and J lost 6 bases. The CDR3 runs 12 residues. Germline V gene lookup returns CDR1 KGHSH and CDR2 LQKENI. Here the CDR3 DNA reads TGTGCCAGCTCACCGAGCGGGGGCGAGCAGTACTTC. Residues: CASSPSGGEQYF.

The rearrangement uses TRBV4-1 and TRBJ1-1, with 8 positions matching TRBD1. Germline V gene data show CDR1 as MGHRA and CDR2 as YSYEKL. The CDR3 spans 13 residues. The trim removed 7 bases at V and 8 bases at J, leaving 9 bases unmatched. CDR3 DNA: TGCGCCAGCACGTGGACAGGGCCGACGGAAGCTTTCTTT. Its protein is CASTWTGPTEAFF.

The V and J genes are TRBV4-3 and TRBJ2-3; 7 bases agree with TRBD2. CDR3 length: 14 residues. The J segment lost 2 bases and the V segment lost 8 bases, leaving 7 bases of the junction unmatched. CDR1 LGHNA and CDR2 YSLEER come from the germline V gene. DNA of the CDR3: TGCGCCAGCGCCTTGGCGGGGGACACAGATACGCAGTATTTT. Protein sequence: CASALAGDTDTQYF.

V is TRBV5-6 and J is TRBJ1-1, with no clear D. In germline, CDR1 is SGHDT, CDR2 YYEEEE. This CDR3 has 13 residues. V was trimmed by 4 bases and J by 6 bases, leaving 13 bases between them. CDR3 in DNA: TGTGCCAGCAGCCTCGGGTTATTGGCTGAAGCTTTCTTT. Translating gives CASSLGLLAEAFF.

This clone was recorded once. The rearrangement joins TRBV12-5 to TRBJ2-7, with TRBD1 as a possible D gene (5 bases). This CDR3 has 12 amino acids. The ends were cut back, 5 bases at V and 7 bases at J, with 12 bases in the middle. Germline V gene lookup returns CDR1 LGHNT and CDR2 FRNRAP. CDR3 DNA sequence: TGTGCTAGTGGTATGGCTAGACAGGAGCAGTACTTC. As protein: CASGMARQEQYF.

This chain links TRBV6-6 with TRBJ1-2, with TRBD1 matching 7 bases. Germline CDR1 and CDR2: MNHNY and SVGAGI (reference sequence). Losses at the gene ends were 2 bases for V and 6 bases for J; bases not matched to a gene: 9. This CDR3 comprises 15 residues. The CDR3 nucleotides are TGTGCCAGCAGTTACGAGGGGGCGGGCGTCCATGGCTACACCTTC. The encoded protein is CASSYEGAGVHGYTF.

The chain employs TRBV29-1 and TRBJ2-5; tentatively, D is TRBD1 (6 bases). This CDR3 is built from 13 residues. V lost 4 bases to trimming and J lost 5 bases, with 14 bases between them. Germline loops: CDR1 SQVTM, CDR2 ANQGSEA. In DNA form, the CDR3 reads TGCAGCGTTGCTGGGGGCCCAATGGAGACCCAGTACTTC. Translated, it gives CSVAGGPMETQYF.

The chain joins TRBV28 to TRBJ1-4; no definite D call. Deletions cut 7 bases from V and 7 bases from J, with 10 bases between. Germline CDR1 MDHEN, CDR2 SYDVKM. This CDR3 contains 12 residues. The CDR3 nucleotides are TGTGCCAGCACCTCGAATAGTGAAAAACTGTTTTTT. The encoded protein is CASTSNSEKLFF.

With respect to this clone: The identical CDR3 is also encoded by other nucleotide sequences in the sample. J is TRBJ2-3 and V is TRBV6-5; 10 bases match TRBD2. This CDR3 contains 13 residues. Germline CDR1 is MNHEY and CDR2 is SVGAGI. Here the CDR3 DNA reads TGTGCGTCGCTAGCGGGGGGCACAGATACGCAGTATTTT. It yields the protein CASLAGGTDTQYF.

The J gene is TRBJ2-2, the V gene TRBV9, with 11 positions matching TRBD2. Germline trimming cut 3 bases from V and 5 bases from J; bases unmatched to any gene: 9. Germline values: CDR1 SGDLS, CDR2 YYNGEE. The CDR3 extends over 17 amino acids. The CDR3 DNA reads as TGTGCCAGCAGCGGCCATAGCGGGAGGGCCGGAACCGGGGAGCTGTTTTTT. Its translation is CASSGHSGRAGTGELFF.

The V call is TRBV5-4, the J call TRBJ2-3; D is unresolved. The CDR3 has 15 residues. V lost 0 bases and J 2 bases, leaving 10 bases between the germline ends. Per the germline V gene, CDR1 is SGHNT and CDR2 is YYREEE (reference sequence). In DNA, the CDR3 is TGTGCCAGCAGCTTGGTCGCTGGGCCCACAGATACGCAGTATTTT. As protein: CASSLVAGPTDTQYF.

The V and J genes are TRBV12-3 or TRBV12-4 and TRBJ2-1, with D tentatively TRBD2 (6 bases). The CDR3 covers 13 residues. The germline V and J ends were trimmed by 6 bases and 4 bases, with 10 bases remaining between them. The CDR3 nucleotides are TGTGCCAGCAGCGGGACTGCATACAATGAGCAGTTCTTC. This gives the protein CASSGTAYNEQFF.

The J gene is TRBJ1-3, the V gene TRBV2; D uncertain. CDR3 length: 17 amino acids. Between the trimmed V and J ends, which lost 4 bases and 0 bases, there was a span of 16 bases. The germline CDR1 and CDR2 sequences are SNHLY and FYNNEI. CDR3 region: CASSVGAEHPSGNTIYF. CDR3 DNA sequence: TGTGCCAGCAGTGTGGGTGCGGAGCATCCCTCTGGAAACACCATATATTTT.

The chain has TRBV19 and TRBJ2-1; 7 nucleotides align to TRBD2. The CDR3 runs to 16 residues. CDR1 is LNHDA and CDR2 is SQIVND in the germline V gene (reference sequence). V was pared by 5 bases and J by 2 bases, with 9 bases of the junction left unmatched. The CDR3 nucleotides read TGTGCCAGTAGTCCCTGGGGGGGGGTCCCCTACAATGAGCAGTTCTTC. Encoded protein: CASSPWGGVPYNEQFF. Combining the CDR3 with reference TRBV19 and TRBJ2-1 gives the whole variable domain DGGITQSPKYLFRKEGQNVTLSCEQNLNHDAMYWYRQDPGQGLRLIYYSQIVNDFQKGDIAEGYSVSREKKESFPLTVTSAQKNPTAFYLCASSPWGGVPYNEQFFGPGTRLTVL.

The V call is TRBV5-4, the J call TRBJ1-1; no clear D gene. CDR3 length: 11 amino acids. Germline V lookup: CDR1 SGHNT, CDR2 YYREEE (reference sequence). Trimming removed 0 bases from V and 8 bases from J, with 5 bases in between. The CDR3 here is CASSLVGEAFF. The CDR3 nucleotides read TGTGCCAGCAGCTTGGTTGGCGAAGCTTTCTTT.

This clone occurred once. This chain links TRBV6-2 or TRBV6-3 with TRBJ1-2, with D hard to call. V was clipped by 0 bases and J by 7 bases, with 6 bases between them. Germline-derived CDR1 and CDR2 are MNHEY and SVGEGT. The CDR3 runs 12 residues. The CDR3 nucleotides are TGTGCCAGCAGTTACTCGTACGGTGGCTACACCTTC. Its translation: CASSYSYGGYTF.

The gene calls are TRBV7-2 and TRBJ2-1; 9 nucleotides match TRBD2. V dropped 5 bases and J dropped 2; count of bases not matched to a gene: 4. CDR1 SGHTA and CDR2 FQGNSA come from the germline V gene. The length of the CDR3 is 15 residues. DNA for the CDR3: TGTGCCAGCAGCCGGACTAGCGATACCTACAATGAGCAGTTCTTC. Translated: CASSRTSDTYNEQFF.

This clone was counted between two and nine times. The J gene is TRBJ1-1, the V gene TRBV11-2; no clear D gene. CDR3 length: 16 amino acids. Germline values: CDR1 SGHAT, CDR2 FQNNGV. V was cut by 5 bases and J by 4 bases, with 20 bases left in between. The CDR3 nucleotides are TGTGCCAGCAGCCTCCGTGCGGGAGCTTCGCGCACTGAAGCTTTCTTT. Translation gives CASSLRAGASRTEAFF.

This clone has only a few counts. CDR3 sequence (DNA): TGTGCCAGCAGCGCACAGATGAACACCGGGGAGCTGTTTTTT. This codes for CASSAQMNTGELFF. The gene calls are TRBV6-4 and TRBJ2-2; D is unresolved. With 6 bases removed from V and 1 base from J, the gap between germline ends came to 9 bases. Germline V lookup: CDR1 MRHNA, CDR2 SNTAGT. This CDR3 has 14 residues.

V usage is TRBV5-1 and J usage is TRBJ1-1, with 8 bases fitting TRBD1. Germline V lookup: CDR1 SGHRS, CDR2 YFSETQ. The CDR3 is made up of 14 amino acids. The V segment lost 7 bases and the J segment 2 bases; nucleotides outside the gene matches: 7. The CDR3, as DNA: TGCGCCAGCCGCTCACAGGGGGTCAACACTGAAGCTTTCTTT. This gives the protein CASRSQGVNTEAFF.

V usage is TRBV29-1 and J usage is TRBJ2-1; D unresolved. V was shortened by 5 bases and J by 0 bases, with 11 bases between the two germline ends. The CDR3 runs to 14 residues. Germline loops: CDR1 SQVTM, CDR2 ANQGSEA. CDR3 nucleotides: TGCAGCGTTTCGACTTCCAGCTCCTACAATGAGCAGTTCTTC. Protein: CSVSTSSSYNEQFF.

The J gene is TRBJ2-7, the V gene TRBV5-1; tentative D call: TRBD2 (7 bases). CDR1 is SGHRS and CDR2 is YFSETQ in the germline V gene. CDR3 length equals 15 residues. V shed 6 bases and J shed 3 bases, with 19 bases lying between them. CDR3 in amino acids: CASTPGAGELYEQYF. DNA for the CDR3: TGCGCCAGCACGCCAGGGGCGGGGGAACTCTACGAGCAGTACTTC.

V is TRBV28 and J is TRBJ1-5; D unresolved. CDR3 length: 14 residues. Germline V gives CDR1 MDHEN, CDR2 SYDVKM. The V end was cut by 2 bases, the J end by 0 bases, with 5 bases between. This CDR3 reads CASSLRVSNQPQHF. As DNA, the CDR3 is TGTGCCAGCAGTTTACGGGTTAGCAATCAGCCCCAGCATTTT. Together with reference TRBV28 and TRBJ1-5, the CDR3 gives the full variable domain: DVKVTQSSRYLVKRTGEKVFLECVQDMDHENMFWYRQDPGLGLRLIYFSYDVKMKEKGDIPEGYSVSREKKERFSLILESASTNQTSMYLCASSLRVSNQPQHFGDGTRLSIL.

The genes are TRBV3-1 (or the pseudogene TRBV3-2) and TRBJ1-2; D is perhaps TRBD1 (5 bases). Germline V gene sequence: CDR1 LGHDT, CDR2 YNNKEL (reference sequence). Trimming pared 1 base from V and 8 bases from J, leaving 11 bases between. The CDR3 runs to 13 residues. CDR3: CASSQGQGEGYTF. CDR3 coding DNA: TGTGCCAGCAGCCAAGGCCAGGGTGAGGGCTACACCTTC.